This T cell receptor beta chain was documented in a study of T cell responses to AZD1222 COVID-19 vaccine (dated by TCRdb to the early 2020s). General notes on the study: AZD1222 recipients with second doses at about 4 weeks or about 12 weeks were pooled, because spike-specific TCR depth and breadth did not differ between schedules. Trial participants were enrolled by age into 18-55, 56-69 and 70-plus year subgroups, with about 150, 27 and 61 TCR-sequenced participants respectively. TCR sequencing was performed for more than 230 trial participants, of whom roughly 200 were given two doses of AZD1222 and around 25 were given two doses of MenACWY control vaccine.

The CDR3 regions of human TCRbeta chains were analyzed by immunosequencing. On the study's bioinformatics: Repertoire TCRs were matched against a reference library of SARS-CoV-2-specific TCRs generated with the MIRA antigen-specificity platform. Breadth was defined as the fraction of unique TCRs that were SARS-CoV-2-associated, and depth was defined as the fraction of total T cells that were SARS-CoV-2-associated. Using the MIRA data, each spike-specific TCR was assigned both to the spike region to which the TCR was reactive and to a CD4 or CD8 class. Log10-transformed breadth and depth values were compared by one-way ANOVA with Sidak's multiple comparisons tests. As stored in TCRdb, this immuneACCESS dataset retains in-frame rearrangements with V and J assigned. A fraction of the clones does not appear; measured against another copy, unresolved V genes explain less than half of the discrepancy, and the remainder lacks a known reason. D and trimming were read from the DNA, whereas the V and J calls and clone size are those reported in that table. Recorded for this sample are roughly 130,000 clones; over 75% of them occurred a single time. 7.6% of the sample comes from the top ten.

This specimen's time point label, per the study, means: baseline before first vaccination. Samples from vaccinated people were obtained from the UK trials COV001 and COV002, which included a single-blind randomized controlled phase 2/3 trial of AZD1222 (ChAdOx1 nCoV-19) in healthy adults. For TCRbeta chain sequencing, PBMC samples were collected from trial participants at day 0 and at day 28 after the second dose. The paper as a whole reports these results and caveats: After two AZD1222 doses, spike-specific TCR breadth and depth were significantly higher than at day 0 and than in MenACWY recipients. No day 14 peak-response samples were available, so repertoires were characterized only after the peak T cell response. In the small 56-69-year group, the increase in depth fell short of significance, most likely because of low power. Vaccine-associated CD4 TCRs spanned the whole spike protein, with dominant responses in regions 160-218 and 743-854. Nearly half of unique spike-specific TCRs reportedly recognized epitopes outside regions mutated in the B.1.351 and B.1.1.7 variants. Most participants were white British and females outnumbered males, and the authors suggested that clonal diversity may have been underestimated. Conclusions about previously exposed vaccinees were limited because only six AZD1222 recipients were SARS-CoV-2 seropositive at baseline.

CDR1 is given as SGDLS and CDR2 as YYNGEE, both from the germline V gene. The CDR3 runs 15 amino acids, cysteine and phenylalanine included. Only the CDR3 part of the read is kept: 45 bases, read in frame from the first base. Unmatched junction bases come to 5, with V trimmed by 4 bases and J by 2 bases. A remark on this clone: The specificity of this receptor is unknown. No base-level quality is on record; no much larger clone is a single base apart.

The source of this sequence is an adult in good health. Sequencing used peripheral blood, obtained on day 0 of AZD1222 vaccination. The chain was built from TRBV9 and TRBJ2-5, with TRBD1 matching 10 junction bases. This receptor has the CDR3 CASSPGQGGQETQYF. The DNA is as follows: TGTGCCAGCAGCCCCGGACAGGGGGGACAAGAGACCCAGTACTTC.